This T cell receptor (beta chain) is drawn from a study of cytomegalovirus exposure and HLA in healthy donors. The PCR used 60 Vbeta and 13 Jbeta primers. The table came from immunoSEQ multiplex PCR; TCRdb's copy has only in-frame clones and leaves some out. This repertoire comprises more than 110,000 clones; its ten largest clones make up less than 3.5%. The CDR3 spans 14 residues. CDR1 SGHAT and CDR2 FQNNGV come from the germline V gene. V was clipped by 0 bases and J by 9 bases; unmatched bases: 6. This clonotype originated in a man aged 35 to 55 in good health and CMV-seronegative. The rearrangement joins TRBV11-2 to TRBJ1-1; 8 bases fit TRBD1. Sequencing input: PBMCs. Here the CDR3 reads CASSLDWQGAKAFF. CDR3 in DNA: TGTGCCAGCAGCTTAGATTGGCAGGGGGCCAAAGCTTTCTTT.